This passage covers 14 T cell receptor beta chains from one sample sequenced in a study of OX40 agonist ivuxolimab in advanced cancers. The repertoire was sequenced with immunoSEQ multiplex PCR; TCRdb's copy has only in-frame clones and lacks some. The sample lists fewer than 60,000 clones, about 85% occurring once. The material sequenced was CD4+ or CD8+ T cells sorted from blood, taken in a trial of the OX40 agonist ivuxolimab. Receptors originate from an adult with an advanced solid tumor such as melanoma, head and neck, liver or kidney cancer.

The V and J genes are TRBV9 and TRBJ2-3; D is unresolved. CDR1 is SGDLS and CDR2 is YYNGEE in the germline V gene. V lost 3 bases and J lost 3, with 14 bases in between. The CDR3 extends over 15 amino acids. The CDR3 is CASSDHDSATDTQYF. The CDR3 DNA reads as TGTGCCAGCAGCGACCATGACTCCGCGACAGATACGCAGTATTTT.

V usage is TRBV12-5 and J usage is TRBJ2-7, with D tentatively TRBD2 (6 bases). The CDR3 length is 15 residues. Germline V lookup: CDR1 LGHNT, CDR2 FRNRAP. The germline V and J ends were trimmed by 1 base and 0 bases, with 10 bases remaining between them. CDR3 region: CASGLDAGSSYEQYF. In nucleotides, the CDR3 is TGTGCTAGTGGTTTGGACGCGGGGAGCTCCTACGAGCAGTACTTC.

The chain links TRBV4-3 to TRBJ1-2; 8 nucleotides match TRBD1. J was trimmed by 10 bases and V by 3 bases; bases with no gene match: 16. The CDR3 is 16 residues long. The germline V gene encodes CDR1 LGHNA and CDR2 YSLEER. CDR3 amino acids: CASSQGIGQGKIDYTF. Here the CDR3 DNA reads TGCGCCAGCAGCCAGGGGATCGGACAGGGAAAAATAGACTACACCTTC.

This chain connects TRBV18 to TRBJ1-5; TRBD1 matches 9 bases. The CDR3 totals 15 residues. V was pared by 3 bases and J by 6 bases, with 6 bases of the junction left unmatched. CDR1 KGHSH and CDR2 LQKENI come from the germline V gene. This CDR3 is CASSPPGTGPQPQHF. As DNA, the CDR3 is TGTGCCAGCTCACCGCCCGGGACAGGGCCTCAGCCCCAGCATTTT.

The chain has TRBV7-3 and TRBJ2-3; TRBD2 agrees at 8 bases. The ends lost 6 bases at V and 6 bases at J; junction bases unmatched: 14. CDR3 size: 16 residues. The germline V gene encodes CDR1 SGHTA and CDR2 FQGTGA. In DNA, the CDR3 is TGTGCCAGCAGTCCCGGCAGCGGGGGCGCCGAGGATACGCAGTATTTT. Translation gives CASSPGSGGAEDTQYF. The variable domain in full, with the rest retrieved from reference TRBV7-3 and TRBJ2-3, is GAGVSQTPSNKVTEKGKYVELRCDPISGHTALYWYRQSLGQGPEFLIYFQGTGAADDSGLPNDRFFAVRPEGSVSTLKIQRTERGDSAVYLCASSPGSGGAEDTQYFGPGTRLTVL.

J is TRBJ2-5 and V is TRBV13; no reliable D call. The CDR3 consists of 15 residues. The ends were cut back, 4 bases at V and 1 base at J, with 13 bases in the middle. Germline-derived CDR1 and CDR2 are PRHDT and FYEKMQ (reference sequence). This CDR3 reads CASSSRQSFQETQYF. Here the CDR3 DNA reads TGTGCCAGCAGCTCACGCCAGAGCTTCCAAGAGACCCAGTACTTC.

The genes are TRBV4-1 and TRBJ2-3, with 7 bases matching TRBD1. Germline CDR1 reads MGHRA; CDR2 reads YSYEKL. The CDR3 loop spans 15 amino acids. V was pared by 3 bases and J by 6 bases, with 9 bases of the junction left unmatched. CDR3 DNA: TGCGCCAGCAGCCACGGGACAGCTACCCCTGATACGCAGTATTTT. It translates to CASSHGTATPDTQYF.

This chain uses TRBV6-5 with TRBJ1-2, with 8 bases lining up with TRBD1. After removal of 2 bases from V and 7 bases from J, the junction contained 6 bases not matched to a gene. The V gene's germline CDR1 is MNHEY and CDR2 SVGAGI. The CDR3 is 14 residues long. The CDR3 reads CASSYGDRGGGYTF. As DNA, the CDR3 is TGTGCCAGCAGTTACGGAGACAGGGGTGGTGGCTACACCTTC.

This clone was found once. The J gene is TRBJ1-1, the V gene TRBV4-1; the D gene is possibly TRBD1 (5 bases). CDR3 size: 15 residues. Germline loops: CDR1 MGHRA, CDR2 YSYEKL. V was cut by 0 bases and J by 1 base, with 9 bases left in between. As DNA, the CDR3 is TGCGCCAGCAGCCAAGATCCGGGGGGGAACACTGAAGCTTTCTTT. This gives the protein CASSQDPGGNTEAFF.

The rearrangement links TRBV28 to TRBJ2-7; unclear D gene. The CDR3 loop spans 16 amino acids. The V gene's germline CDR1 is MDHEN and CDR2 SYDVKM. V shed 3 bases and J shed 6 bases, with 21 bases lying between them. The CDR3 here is CASSFLTPAASSEQYF. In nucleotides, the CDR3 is TGTGCCAGCAGTTTTTTGACCCCAGCAGCCAGCTCCGAGCAGTACTTC.

CDR3 nucleotides: TGTGCCAGCAGTCTCGCCGATTGGGATACGCAGTATTTT. It translates to CASSLADWDTQYF. The chain has TRBV27 and TRBJ2-3, with D uncertain. Looked up from germline, CDR1 is MNHEY and CDR2 is SMNVEV (reference sequence). V was cut by 5 bases and J by 6 bases, with 12 bases left in between. The CDR3 is made up of 13 amino acids.

The CDR3 loop is CASSSGTTQNEKLFF. The CDR3 coding sequence is TGTGCCAGCAGTAGTGGGACAACGCAAAATGAAAAACTGTTTTTT. The chain joins TRBV27 to TRBJ1-4; perhaps TRBD1 as D (6 bases). Trimming pared 5 bases from V and 5 bases from J, leaving 15 bases between. Germline-derived CDR1 and CDR2 are MNHEY and SMNVEV (reference sequence). The CDR3 covers 15 residues.

The CDR3 loop is CASSLGGKQYF. The CDR3, as DNA: TGTGCCAGCAGCTTGGGGGGGAAGCAGTACTTC. The chain uses TRBV5-4 and TRBJ2-7; D tentatively reads TRBD1 or TRBD2 (5 bases each). This CDR3 contains 11 residues. V was cut by 0 bases and J by 8 bases, with 6 bases left in between. Germline V CDR1 and CDR2: SGHNT, YYREEE (reference sequence).

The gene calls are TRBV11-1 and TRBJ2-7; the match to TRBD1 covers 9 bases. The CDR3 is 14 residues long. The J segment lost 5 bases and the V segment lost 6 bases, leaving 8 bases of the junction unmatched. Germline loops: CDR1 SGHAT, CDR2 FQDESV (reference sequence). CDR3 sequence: CASSRPGQGDEQYF. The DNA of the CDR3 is TGTGCCAGCAGTCGCCCGGGACAGGGCGACGAGCAGTACTTC. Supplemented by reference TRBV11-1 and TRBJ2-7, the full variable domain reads EAEVAQSPRYKITEKSQAVAFWCDPISGHATLYWYRQILGQGPELLVQFQDESVVDDSQLPKDRFSAERLKGVDSTLKIQPAELGDSAMYLCASSRPGQGDEQYFGPGTRLTVT.